A selection of T cell receptor beta chains follows, all from one sample in a study of technical replicates of blood from a handful of donors. This table comes from immunoSEQ multiplex PCR, and its TCRdb copy is limited to in-frame clones, with some not included. Here the sample spans roughly 59,000 clones, approximately 83% being singletons. Material: PBMCs. These receptor sequences come from a human donor in good health. Some clones in this sample may be carry-over from other donors' samples. CDR3s include the opening cysteine and the closing phenylalanine or tryptophan. The D gene is left open where the match is weak. Clone size is shown for a subset of rows, as once, few, many or a class of expanded clone.

D	V	size	J	CDR3	DNA
TRBD1	TRBV7-9	NA	TRBJ2-1	CASSFFGRDRDDEQFF	TGTGCCAGCAGTTTTTTCGGCCGGGACAGGGACGATGAGCAGTTCTTC
NA	TRBV21-1	once	TRBJ1-2	CASSKRRDGANYGYTF	TGTGCCAGCAGCAAAAGGAGGGACGGGGCTAACTATGGCTACACCTTC
NA	TRBV7-9	once	TRBJ2-5	CASSLVTGRGQETQYF	TGTGCCAGCAGCTTAGTAACAGGGAGGGGCCAAGAGACCCAGTACTTC
TRBD2	TRBV6-1	NA	TRBJ2-1	CASSRTSDEQFF	TGTGCCAGCTCCCGGACTAGCGATGAGCAGTTCTTC
TRBD1	TRBV18	NA	TRBJ1-2	CASSESTGERYGYTF	TGTGCCAGCTCCGAATCGACAGGGGAGCGCTATGGCTACACCTTC
TRBD1	TRBV27	NA	TRBJ1-1	CASSYTGVVMNTEAFF	TGTGCCAGCAGTTATACAGGGGTGGTTATGAACACTGAAGCTTTCTTT
NA	TRBV18	NA	TRBJ2-7	CASSPLGGLSYEQYF	TGTGCCAGCTCACCCCTGGGCGGGCTATCCTACGAGCAGTACTTC
TRBD1	TRBV11-2	NA	TRBJ1-6	CASSMGQGGYNSPLHF	TGTGCCAGCAGCATGGGACAGGGAGGGTATAATTCACCCCTCCACTTT
NA	TRBV5-1	NA	TRBJ1-1	CASSLGTVNTEAFF	TGCGCCAGCAGCTTGGGTACAGTCAACACTGAAGCTTTCTTT
TRBD1	TRBV7-6	NA	TRBJ1-1	CASSQTENRGSTEAFF	TGTGCCAGCAGCCAGACGGAGAACAGGGGTTCCACTGAAGCTTTCTTT
NA	TRBV7-9	NA	TRBJ2-7	CASSSRFHEQYF	TGTGCCAGCAGCTCGCGTTTCCACGAGCAGTACTTC
TRBD2	TRBV7-3	NA	TRBJ2-2	CASSVLAGDTGELFF	TGTGCCAGCAGCGTACTAGCGGGAGATACCGGGGAGCTGTTTTTT
TRBD2	TRBV19	NA	TRBJ2-3	CSSRPSGADTQYF	TGTTCGAGCAGGCCTAGCGGGGCAGATACGCAGTATTTT
TRBD1	TRBV6-1	NA	TRBJ1-2	CASSEGAGGTYGYTF	TGTGCCAGCAGTGAAGGGGCAGGGGGGACCTATGGCTACACCTTC
NA	TRBV4-3	NA	TRBJ1-1	CASSQEAGNTEAFF	TGCGCCAGCAGCCAAGAGGCAGGGAACACTGAAGCTTTCTTT
NA	TRBV2	NA	TRBJ2-4	CASSEFAGFKNIQYF	TGTGCCAGCAGTGAATTTGCAGGGTTCAAAAACATTCAGTACTTC
NA	TRBV7-8	NA	TRBJ1-2	CASSLVGGQGSNLGGYTF	TGTGCCAGCAGCTTAGTGGGTGGGCAGGGCTCGAATTTGGGTGGCTACACCTTC
NA	TRBV19	once	TRBJ2-2	CASTTPTAGGELFF	TGTGCCAGTACCACCCCTACAGCTGGCGGGGAGCTGTTTTTT
TRBD1	TRBV6-6	NA	TRBJ1-4	CASSYDRGREKLFF	TGTGCCAGCAGTTACGACAGGGGGCGCGAAAAACTGTTTTTT
NA	TRBV9	NA	TRBJ2-7	CASRAGRYSRGYEQYF	TGTGCCAGCAGAGCTGGACGGTACTCGAGGGGGTACGAGCAGTACTTC
NA	TRBV5-6	once	TRBJ2-7	CASSFGSGSYEQYF	TGTGCCAGCAGCTTCGGGTCGGGGTCCTACGAACAGTACTTC
NA	TRBV14	NA	TRBJ2-2	CASSQVFGAANTGELFF	TGTGCCAGCAGCCAAGTGTTCGGAGCGGCGAACACCGGGGAGCTGTTTTTT
TRBD2	TRBV7-2	once	TRBJ2-1	CASSFTSGSIEQFF	TGTGCCAGCAGCTTCACTAGCGGGAGTATTGAGCAGTTCTTC
NA	TRBV7-9	NA	TRBJ1-4	CASSLGPTGLNEKLFF	TGTGCCAGCAGCTTAGGGCCGACAGGTCTTAATGAAAAACTGTTTTTT
NA	TRBV7-2	NA	TRBJ2-3	CASSLIAISTDTQYF	TGTGCCAGCAGCTTAATTGCTATTAGCACAGATACGCAGTATTTT
TRBD2	TRBV19	NA	TRBJ2-1	CASSITSGSSYNEQFF	TGTGCCAGTAGTATCACTAGCGGGAGCTCCTACAATGAGCAGTTCTTC
NA	TRBV4-3	NA	TRBJ2-5	CASSQDGTSRWETQYF	TGCGCCAGCAGCCAAGATGGCACCTCTAGGTGGGAGACCCAGTACTTC
NA	TRBV7-2	NA	TRBJ2-5	CASSLKRSRVGQETQYF	TGTGCCAGCAGCTTAAAACGGAGCAGGGTGGGGCAAGAGACCCAGTACTTC
TRBD1	TRBV4-3	NA	TRBJ1-1	CASSQVGQFEAFF	TGCGCCAGCAGCCAAGTGGGACAGTTTGAAGCTTTCTTT
NA	TRBV6-5	NA	TRBJ1-5	CASSVQGSQPQHF	TGTGCCAGCAGTGTACAGGGAAGCCAGCCCCAGCATTTT
TRBD2	TRBV5-1	NA	TRBJ2-1	CASSFGGGYNEQFF	TGCGCCAGCAGCTTCGGCGGGGGTTACAATGAGCAGTTCTTC
TRBD2	TRBV7-8	NA	TRBJ2-1	CASSPRGDEQFF	TGTGCCAGCAGCCCGCGGGGGGATGAGCAGTTCTTC
TRBD1	TRBV5-6	NA	TRBJ1-2	CASSEGQANYGYTF	TGTGCCAGCAGCGAAGGACAGGCGAACTATGGCTACACCTTC
NA	TRBV28	NA	TRBJ1-4	CASQGVTNEKLFF	TGTGCCAGTCAAGGAGTTACTAATGAAAAACTGTTTTTT
TRBD1	TRBV6-1	NA	TRBJ2-3	CASSTGQTDTQYF	TGTGCCAGCAGTACGGGACAGACCGATACGCAGTATTTT
TRBD2	TRBV6-5	NA	TRBJ2-1	CASSYGGRAKNEQFF	TGTGCCAGCAGTTACGGCGGGAGGGCCAAGAATGAGCAGTTCTTC
NA	TRBV9	NA	TRBJ2-1	CASSVNARWTYNEQFF	TGTGCCAGCAGCGTCAACGCCAGGTGGACTTACAATGAGCAGTTCTTC
TRBD2	TRBV12-5	NA	TRBJ2-5	CASGLWLAGAPYQETQYF	TGTGCTAGTGGTTTGTGGCTAGCGGGGGCCCCGTACCAAGAGACCCAGTACTTC
TRBD2	TRBV4-3	NA	TRBJ2-1	CASSQMEGAGGPDEQFF	TGCGCCAGCAGCCAGATGGAGGGAGCGGGAGGGCCCGATGAGCAGTTCTTC
NA	TRBV5-6	NA	TRBJ1-1	CASSFRVTEAFF	TGTGCCAGCAGCTTCCGGGTCACTGAAGCTTTCTTT